This T cell receptor beta chain is drawn from a study of Ad26.COV2.S vaccination and SARS-CoV-2 variants. For this clone: No antigen is known for it.

The V gene end was trimmed by 2 bases and the J gene end by 2 bases; junction bases not matched to a gene: 5. The CDR3 is 17 residues long. Germline assignment: CDR1 MNHEY and CDR2 SVGEGT. Study results and caveats: Similar non-spike TCR breadth was observed in recipients of vaccine and of placebo.

Clones were read by immunoSEQ multiplex PCR, and TCRdb kept only the in-frame ones, dropping some. This sample has 300,000 to 400,000 clones; about 91% occur once, and the top ten carry around 4.2%. The chain couples TRBV6-2 or TRBV6-3 to TRBJ2-3, with 12 nucleotides matching TRBD2. This sequence originates from a human donor who had recovered from COVID-19. The sequencing here drew on peripheral blood, taken after recovery from COVID-19. The CDR3 protein is CASSYPTSGGITDTQYF. CDR3 in DNA: TGTGCCAGCAGTTACCCCACTAGCGGGGGGATCACAGATACGCAGTATTTT.